The present TCR beta chain was sequenced within a study of blood T cell repertoires in COVID-19. Unmatched junction bases numbered 5, after V lost 4 bases and J lost 1 base. Germline values: CDR1 SGHRS, CDR2 YFSETQ. This CDR3 is built from 17 residues. The authors' processing: Reference gene primer amplification yielded estimated nucleated cell counts. Libraries were prepared by immunoSEQ multiplex PCR; TCRdb keeps only in-frame clonotypes and omits some of them. V and J calls and clone size are those listed in that table; D and trimming were worked out from the DNA. There are around 250,000 clones in the sample; approximately 82% occur only once, and about 1.9% lies in the top ten.

The sample comprised peripheral blood. The receptor was derived from a man younger than 40 who had recovered from COVID-19. The rearrangement links TRBV5-1 to TRBJ2-5; TRBD2 aligns across 15 bases. CDR3 protein: CASSLTGLAGGQETQYF. The CDR3 DNA is TGCGCCAGCAGCCTTACGGGACTAGCGGGGGGCCAAGAGACCCAGTACTTC.